Below, one TCR beta chain is given with its context. Only in-frame clones appear in the TCRdb table, and some are missing; sequencing was by immunoSEQ multiplex PCR. The sample includes 330,000 or so clones, about 90% seen only once; the top ten take 5%. With 5 bases removed from V and 4 bases from J, the gap between germline ends came to 12 bases. Germline CDR1 MDHEN, CDR2 SYDVKM. This CDR3 is 14 amino acids long. This sample is part of a study of blood T cell repertoires in COVID-19. In the study overall: Sample material is recorded as cDNA or gDNA derived from T cells, B-cell-depleted T cells, or PBMCs.

Adults between roughly 18 and 95 years of age took part from fewer than 30 US areas. Cohort 3 donors were reported recovered after two negative PCRs, clearance, or symptom resolution. The chain links TRBV28 to TRBJ1-5, with D maybe TRBD1 (6 bases). The sequence was obtained from a man aged 25 to 40 who had recovered from COVID-19. Material: PBMCs or T cells enriched from blood (not recorded which). The CDR3 DNA reads TGTGCCAGCAGTCCCGGACAGCTTAATCAGCCCCAGCATTTT. This gives the protein CASSPGQLNQPQHF.